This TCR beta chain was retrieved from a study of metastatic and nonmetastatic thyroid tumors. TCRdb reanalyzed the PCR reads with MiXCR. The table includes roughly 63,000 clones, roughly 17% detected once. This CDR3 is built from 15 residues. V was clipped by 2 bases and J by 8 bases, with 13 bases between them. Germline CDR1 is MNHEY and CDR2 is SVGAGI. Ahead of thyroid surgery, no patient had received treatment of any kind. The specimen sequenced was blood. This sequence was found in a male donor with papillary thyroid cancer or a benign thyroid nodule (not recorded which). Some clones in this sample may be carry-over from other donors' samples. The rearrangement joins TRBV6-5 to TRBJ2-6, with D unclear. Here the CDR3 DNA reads TGTGCCAGCAGTTACACGGGTCCCGGTTCCAACGTCCTGACTTTC. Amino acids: CASSYTGPGSNVLTF.